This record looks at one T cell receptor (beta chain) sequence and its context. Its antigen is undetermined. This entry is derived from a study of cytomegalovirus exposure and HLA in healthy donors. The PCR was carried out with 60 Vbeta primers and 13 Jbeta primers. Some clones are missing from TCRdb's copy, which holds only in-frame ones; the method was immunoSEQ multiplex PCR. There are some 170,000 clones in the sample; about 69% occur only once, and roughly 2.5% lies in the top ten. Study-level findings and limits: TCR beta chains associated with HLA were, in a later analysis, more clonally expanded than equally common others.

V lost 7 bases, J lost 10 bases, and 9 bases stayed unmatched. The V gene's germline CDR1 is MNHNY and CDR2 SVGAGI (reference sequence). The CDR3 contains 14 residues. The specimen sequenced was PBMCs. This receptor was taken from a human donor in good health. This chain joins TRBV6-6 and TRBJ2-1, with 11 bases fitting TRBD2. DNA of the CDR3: TGTGCCAGCACCATACAGGGGACTAGCGGAGAGCAGTTCTTC. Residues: CASTIQGTSGEQFF.